The clone carrying this T cell receptor beta chain was seen ten or more times. Per the germline V gene, CDR1 is DFQATT and CDR2 is SNEGSKA (reference sequence). This CDR3 spans 13 amino acids. J lost 6 bases, V lost 2 bases, and 6 bases had no gene match. This specimen belongs to a study of neurological immune-mediated disorders. Volunteers attending a blood bank in Maryland, USA, served as healthy controls. TCRdb recomputed calls from the 5' RACE reads with MiXCR, one row per CDR3 protein. This table has around 80,000 distinct CDR3 sequences, over 9% appearing once. This rearrangement joins TRBV20-1 to TRBJ1-1; 7 bases are a match to TRBD1. The source of this sequence is a man aged 40-49 years in good health. Sequencing was carried out using PBMCs. The CDR3 reads CSARPTGSPEAFF. DNA for the CDR3: TGCAGTGCTAGACCGACAGGGAGCCCTGAAGCTTTCTTT.